This entry lists 17 T cell receptor beta chains sequenced from one sample in a study of T cell repertoires in aging, cancer and after chemotherapy. TRB rearrangements spanning V, D and J were amplified using mixed TRB-A/B primers. Using its own MiXCR run on the multiplex PCR reads, TCRdb lists one record per CDR3 protein. The repertoire has a few thousand distinct CDR3 sequences, 52% of them found once; the top ten carry 34%. Amplification of TCR beta used genomic DNA extracted from peripheral blood. Sequenced material: blood. These receptors all come from a human donor with a blood cancer. The donor label of this sample is uncertain.

CDR3 DNA sequence: TGTGCCAGCAGCCCGGGGGGGGAGCAGTACTTC. This translates into CASSPGGEQYF. The chain carries TRBV6-2 or TRBV6-3 and TRBJ2-7; 8 bases fit TRBD2. This CDR3 region has 11 residues. Losses at the gene ends were 6 bases for V and 7 bases for J; bases not matched to a gene: 2. Germline V gene lookup returns CDR1 MNHEY and CDR2 SVGEGT.

The chain combines TRBV7-3 with TRBJ2-3; 8 bases fit TRBD2. The CDR3 is made up of 14 amino acids. Trimming took 5 bases from V and 4 from J; bases not matched to a gene: 5. The germline CDR1 and CDR2 sequences are SGHTA and FQGTGA. Written as DNA, the CDR3 is TGTGCCAGCAGCCTTAGCGGGGTGGCAGATACGCAGTATTTT. Translating gives CASSLSGVADTQYF.

This clonotype ranks as medium-sized. The CDR3 protein is CASSTRGGSTEAFF. CDR3 nucleotides: TGTGCCAGCAGCACACGTGGGGGGAGTACTGAAGCTTTCTTT. V usage is TRBV5-4 and J usage is TRBJ1-1; D perhaps matches TRBD1 (5 bases). CDR3 size: 14 residues. V lost 4 bases and J 5 bases, leaving 15 bases between the germline ends. Per germline, CDR1 SGHNT and CDR2 YYREEE (reference sequence).

This clonotype showed up just a few times. The chain combines TRBV7-3 with TRBJ2-1; unclear D gene. Germline V gene data show CDR1 as SGHTA and CDR2 as FQGTGA. There are 14 residues in the CDR3. V shed 5 bases and J shed 3 bases, with 11 bases lying between them. CDR3 coding DNA: TGTGCCAGCAGCCAGAGTCCAGACTACAATGAGCAGTTCTTC. Encoded protein: CASSQSPDYNEQFF.

This clonotype turned up a few times. The genes are TRBV18 and TRBJ2-1; a possible D gene is TRBD2 (6 bases). CDR1 is KGHSH, CDR2 LQKENI, per germline. The V end was cut by 0 bases, the J end by 5 bases, with 14 bases between. There are 16 residues in the CDR3. The CDR3 DNA reads as TGTGCCAGCTCACCACCGTCGACTAGGGGCAACAATGAGCAGTTCTTC. Translation gives CASSPPSTRGNNEQFF.

V usage is TRBV15 and J usage is TRBJ1-2; perhaps TRBD1 as D (5 bases). V was cut by 4 bases and J by 5 bases, with 11 bases left in between. Germline CDR1 reads LNHNV; CDR2 reads YYDKDF (reference sequence). This CDR3 has 13 amino acids. CDR3 sequence (DNA): TGTGCCACCAGCATGGGGGGAGGGTATGGCTACACCTTC. Translated: CATSMGGGYGYTF.

The CDR3 nucleotides are TGCGCCAGCAGCGCCCGAGGGGGTACAGGGGCCGGGGAGCTGTTTTTT. It encodes CASSARGGTGAGELFF. V and J are TRBV5-1 and TRBJ2-2; 7 bases line up with TRBD1. The junction had 12 bases not matched to a gene; V was cut back by 4 bases and J by 6 bases. Germline-derived CDR1 and CDR2 are SGHRS and YFSETQ. The CDR3 runs to 16 residues.

The DNA of the CDR3 is TGTGCCAGCTCACGCGCGGAAGCGGGGGGGGCAGATACGCAGTATTTT. Encoded protein: CASSRAEAGGADTQYF. V usage is TRBV18 and J usage is TRBJ2-3, with TRBD2 matching over 10 bases. The CDR3 totals 16 residues. Germline CDR1 KGHSH, CDR2 LQKENI. J lost 4 bases, V lost 4 bases, and 8 bases had no gene match.

This rearrangement joins TRBV27 to TRBJ2-5; D might be TRBD2 (5 bases). Germline CDR1 is MNHEY and CDR2 is SMNVEV (reference sequence). Trimming removed 6 bases from V and 4 bases from J, with 12 bases in between. The CDR3 loop spans 13 amino acids. The CDR3 sequence is CASRPAAGETQYF. CDR3 DNA sequence: TGTGCCAGCAGGCCCGCTGCGGGAGAGACCCAGTACTTC.

V is TRBV5-1 and J is TRBJ2-2; D possibly corresponds to TRBD1 (5 bases). Trimming left V 4 bases short and J 1 base short, with 11 bases between. The CDR3 is 15 residues long. Germline V gene lookup returns CDR1 SGHRS and CDR2 YFSETQ. For the CDR3, the DNA is TGCGCCAGCAGCGCGACAGAGATGAACACCGGGGAGCTGTTTTTT. It yields the protein CASSATEMNTGELFF.

This clonotype showed up just once. The chain couples TRBV10-3 to TRBJ1-5, with TRBD1 matching 8 bases. Germline loops: CDR1 ENHRY, CDR2 SYGVKD. CDR3 length: 14 residues. The V segment lost 11 bases and the J segment 4 bases; nucleotides outside the gene matches: 10. CDR3 protein: CASGGQGRNQPQHF. In nucleotides, the CDR3 is TGTGCCTCCGGCGGACAGGGAAGGAATCAGCCCCAGCATTTT.

This rearrangement joins TRBV27 to TRBJ1-1; D possibly corresponds to TRBD1 (5 bases). The CDR3 sequence is 14 residues long. The V and J ends lost 5 bases and 1 base respectively, with 11 bases between them. CDR1 and CDR2 (germline): MNHEY, SMNVEV (reference sequence). CDR3 sequence reads: CASSKGTANTEAFF. The DNA of the CDR3 is TGTGCCAGCAGTAAAGGGACGGCGAACACTGAAGCTTTCTTT.

The CDR3 is CASIWGGQRNTEAFF. CDR3 DNA: TGTGCCAGCATCTGGGGGGGACAGAGAAACACTGAAGCTTTCTTT. The chain has TRBV12-3 or TRBV12-4 and TRBJ1-1; 7 bases fit TRBD1. With 7 bases clipped from V and 2 bases from J, the junction kept 10 bases outside the gene matches. There are 15 residues in the CDR3.

This clonotype came up a few times. The chain uses TRBV18 and TRBJ2-2, with D perhaps TRBD1 (5 bases). V was pared by 2 bases and J by 8 bases, with 12 bases between. The CDR3 is 14 amino acids. Germline CDR1 reads KGHSH; CDR2 reads LQKENI. The CDR3 loop is CASSPSAGPGELFF. CDR3 DNA: TGTGCCAGCTCACCATCGGCAGGGCCTGGGGAGCTGTTTTTT.

The genes are TRBV6-2 or TRBV6-3 and TRBJ1-4, with 8 bases lining up with TRBD1. With V trimmed by 2 bases and J by 7 bases, 6 bases remained unmatched. CDR1 and CDR2 (germline): MNHEY, SVGEGT. This CDR3 is 15 amino acids long. The CDR3 here is CASSYRGRGPEKLFF. The DNA for the CDR3 is TGTGCCAGCAGTTACCGTGGCAGGGGGCCTGAAAAACTGTTTTTT.

J is TRBJ2-5 and V is TRBV5-4, with TRBD2 as a possible D gene (5 bases). Looked up from germline, CDR1 is SGHNT and CDR2 is YYREEE (reference sequence). The germline V and J ends were trimmed by 2 bases and 4 bases, with 15 bases remaining between them. The CDR3 is 15 amino acids. CDR3 residues: CASSFQAGGGETQYF. Here the CDR3 DNA reads TGTGCCAGCAGCTTTCAGGCGGGTGGTGGAGAGACCCAGTACTTC.

The rearrangement joins TRBV7-2 to TRBJ2-5, with D maybe TRBD1 (5 bases). CDR1 SGHTA and CDR2 FQGNSA come from the germline V gene. Trimming shortened V by 1 base and J by 1 base, and 13 bases separated the two germline ends. The CDR3 is 16 residues long. CDR3 nucleotides: TGTGCCAGCAGCTTAGTCCCAGGGCCCCGCCAAGAGACCCAGTACTTC. Its protein product is CASSLVPGPRQETQYF.